These 26 T cell receptor beta chains originate from one sample sequenced in a study of blood T cells in healthy people across ages. With a J-beta primer mix and a sample-barcoded 5' primer, a second PCR ran about 7 to 12 cycles. TCRdb itself ran the 5' RACE reads through MiXCR, one entry per CDR3 protein. The table shows about 1,000,000 distinct CDR3 sequences, with around 43% occurring only once. The sample consisted of blood. The receptors were gathered from a woman in her fifties or sixties in good health.

This clonotype was detected a few times. The chain employs TRBV20-1 and TRBJ2-1; TRBD2 agrees at 13 bases. CDR1 and CDR2 (germline): DFQATT, SNEGSKA (reference sequence). This CDR3 spans 15 amino acids. The CDR3 DNA reads as TGCGAGTGTCGCGGGACTAGCGGGACCCTTGCGGACCAGTTCTTC. Translating gives CECRGTSGTLADQFF.

This sequence joins TRBV6-5 and TRBJ2-1, with TRBD1 as a possible D gene (6 bases). Germline V gives CDR1 MNHEY, CDR2 SVGAGI. CDR3 length equals 16 residues. Trimming stripped 2 bases from V and 8 bases from J, with 19 bases between. The CDR3 sequence: CASSYQGLGKSDEQFF. The DNA for the CDR3 is TGTGCCAGCAGTTACCAGGGGCTAGGGAAGAGCGATGAGCAGTTCTTC.

V gene TRBV5-1 combines with J gene TRBJ2-3; TRBD2 aligns across 7 bases. Germline loops: CDR1 SGHRS, CDR2 YFSETQ. The V gene end was trimmed by 0 bases and the J gene end by 4 bases; junction bases not matched to a gene: 8. CDR3 length: 16 amino acids. DNA of the CDR3: TGCGCCAGCAGCTTGGTCGTTGCGAGCGGGGCAGATACGCAGTATTTT. It codes for CASSLVVASGADTQYF.

This clonotype was seen a handful of times. The rearrangement joins TRBV7-3 to TRBJ2-1; a weak D match, TRBD1 (6 bases). CDR1 and CDR2 (germline): SGHTA, FQGTGA. The V gene lost 4 bases and the J gene lost 0 bases, with 10 bases spanning the gap. The CDR3 consists of 15 residues. CDR3 sequence reads: CASSSTGFSYNEQFF. The CDR3 coding sequence is TGTGCCAGCAGCTCCACAGGGTTCTCCTACAATGAGCAGTTCTTC.

The CDR3 DNA is TGTGCCAGCAGCTCTCCCGGGACTATTAAAAATGAGCAGTTCTTC. It translates to CASSSPGTIKNEQFF. The rearrangement joins TRBV11-2 to TRBJ2-1; TRBD2 matches at 7 bases. Germline V gives CDR1 SGHAT, CDR2 FQNNGV. This CDR3 has 15 amino acids. The trim removed 4 bases at V and 7 bases at J, leaving 10 bases unmatched.

J is TRBJ1-1 and V is TRBV12-3 or TRBV12-4, with D hard to call. This CDR3 comprises 14 residues. Between the trimmed V and J ends, which lost 2 bases and 3 bases, there was a span of 10 bases. In DNA form, the CDR3 reads TGTGCCAGCAGTTTACAGCCGAAGTACACTGAAGCTTTCTTT. Residues: CASSLQPKYTEAFF.

This clonotype was observed a handful of times. The rearrangement links TRBV3-1 to TRBJ1-2; no clear D gene. V lost 3 bases to trimming and J lost 4 bases, with 12 bases between them. This CDR3 is 14 amino acids long. Germline V lookup: CDR1 LGHDT, CDR2 YNNKEL (reference sequence). CDR3 residues: CASSQEIDLYGYTF. As DNA, the CDR3 is TGTGCCAGCAGCCAGGAAATAGACCTCTATGGCTACACCTTC.

This chain uses TRBV25-1 with TRBJ2-5, with 7 positions matching TRBD2. The J call may be mistaken, given a closer DNA end match to TRBJ2-4. CDR3 length: 16 residues. CDR1 is MGHDK, CDR2 SYGVNS, per germline. DNA of the CDR3: TGTGCCAGCAGTGAAAATAATTATAGGGAGGGGAACATTCAGTACTTC. Encoded protein: CASSENNYREGNIQYF.

J is TRBJ2-5 and V is TRBV14, with D perhaps matching TRBD1 (5 bases). The length of the CDR3 is 18 residues. V was trimmed by 0 bases and J by 0 bases, leaving 17 bases between them. Germline values: CDR1 SGHDN, CDR2 FVKESK. The CDR3 loop reads CASSQEGQGKPYQETQYF. As DNA, the CDR3 is TGTGCCAGCAGCCAAGAGGGCCAGGGAAAACCATACCAAGAGACCCAGTACTTC. Full variable domain (missing parts from reference TRBV14 and TRBJ2-5): EAGVTQFPSHSVIEKGQTVTLRCDPISGHDNLYWYRRVMGKEIKFLLHFVKESKQDESGMPNNRFLAERTGGTYSTLKVQPAELEDSGVYFCASSQEGQGKPYQETQYFGPGTRLLVL.

V usage is TRBV15 and J usage is TRBJ2-1; D gene ambiguous. TRBJ2-7 matches the DNA end more closely, so the J call is doubtful. Germline values: CDR1 LNHNV, CDR2 YYDKDF (reference sequence). This CDR3 has 11 amino acids. The CDR3 coding sequence is TGTGCCACCAGCCTCTACAATGAGCAGTACTTC. Translation gives CATSLYNEQYF.

The CDR3 sequence is CASSVDNRKAFF. CDR3 sequence (DNA): TGTGCCAGCAGCGTAGATAATCGCAAAGCTTTCTTT. The chain combines TRBV9 with TRBJ1-1; D is unresolved. V dropped 0 bases and J dropped 9 bases, with 9 bases sitting between them. Germline CDR1 reads SGDLS; CDR2 reads YYNGEE. CDR3 length: 12 residues.

The rearrangement links TRBV7-2 to TRBJ1-1; D ambiguous. Germline V gene lookup returns CDR1 SGHTA and CDR2 FQGNSA. CDR3 length: 15 amino acids. V was cut by 0 bases and J by 1 base, with 9 bases left in between. The CDR3 DNA reads TGTGCCAGCAGCTTAGCTTCGGGGAGGAACACTGAAGCTTTCTTT. This sequence encodes CASSLASGRNTEAFF.

The chain recombines TRBV5-1 with TRBJ1-1; D remains unclear. The V end was cut by 4 bases, the J end by 4 bases, with 20 bases between. The CDR3 extends over 16 amino acids. The V gene's germline CDR1 is SGHRS and CDR2 YFSETQ. Here the CDR3 reads CASSPWLGLEATEAFF. The CDR3 bases are TGCGCCAGCAGCCCCTGGTTGGGGTTGGAGGCCACTGAAGCTTTCTTT.

The rearrangement uses TRBV20-1 and TRBJ1-2, with a possible D match to TRBD1 (6 bases). The CDR3 loop spans 19 amino acids. Trimming took 3 bases from V and 0 from J, leaving 26 bases between them. Germline-derived CDR1 and CDR2 are DFQATT and SNEGSKA (reference sequence). CDR3 amino acids: CSARPQASDSKRANYGYTF. In DNA, the CDR3 is TGCAGTGCTAGGCCCCAGGCGTCGGACAGCAAAAGAGCTAACTATGGCTACACCTTC.

The gene calls are TRBV6-5 and TRBJ2-7; 8 bases map to TRBD2. This CDR3 has 16 residues. From germline, CDR1 is MNHEY and CDR2 SVGAGI. The J segment lost 2 bases and the V segment lost 6 bases, leaving 12 bases of the junction unmatched. The CDR3 DNA is TGTGCCAGCAGCCCCGGCCACCTAGCGGGCACCTACGAGCAGTACTTC. It specifies CASSPGHLAGTYEQYF.

This chain connects TRBV11-1 to TRBJ2-1; 11 nucleotides align to TRBD2. Germline trimming cut 6 bases from V and 5 bases from J; bases unmatched to any gene: 27. CDR1 is SGHAT, CDR2 FQDESV, per germline (reference sequence). CDR3 length equals 22 residues. This CDR3 is CASRSTPRVPLNLAGGDNEQFF. In DNA, the CDR3 is TGTGCCAGCAGATCGACCCCCCGGGTTCCCCTGAATCTAGCGGGAGGTGACAATGAGCAGTTCTTC.

This chain uses TRBV20-1 with TRBJ2-5; TRBD2 matches at 8 bases. Germline V gives CDR1 DFQATT, CDR2 SNEGSKA (reference sequence). V was clipped by 5 bases and J by 11 bases; unmatched bases: 19. The CDR3 is 15 amino acids. The CDR3, as DNA: TGCAGTGCTTCCCCCACTAGCGGCATGTACAATGAGCAGTACTTC. Its translation: CSASPTSGMYNEQYF.

This clonotype was counted between two and nine times. The V and J genes are TRBV13 and TRBJ1-2; no definite D call. The germline gives CDR1 PRHDT, CDR2 FYEKMQ (reference sequence). This CDR3 region has 16 residues. The V end was cut by 1 base, the J end by 8 bases, with 20 bases between. Here the CDR3 DNA reads TGTGCCAGCAGCTTAGATTTGGGATTAAAGGCTGGGGGCTACACCTTC. It specifies CASSLDLGLKAGGYTF.

This clonotype occurred many times. The rearrangement links TRBV29-1 to TRBJ2-5; D gene unclear. CDR1 SQVTM and CDR2 ANQGSEA come from the germline V gene. The CDR3 length is 13 residues. V dropped 6 bases and J dropped 0 bases, with 11 bases sitting between them. Here the CDR3 DNA reads TGCAGCGTGTCGGGCAGCTACCAAGAGACCCAGTACTTC. Translated, it gives CSVSGSYQETQYF.

Concerning this clonotype: One end of the junction is discordant with germline, which a read error may explain. This chain links TRBV9 with TRBJ2-2; no definite D call. The V gene's germline CDR1 is SGDLS and CDR2 YYNGEE. CDR3 size: 13 residues. CDR3 protein: CVSSVVVGGELFF. CDR3 in DNA: TGTGTCAGCAGCGTAGTGGTTGGTGGGGAGCTGTTTTTT. The variable domain in full, completed from reference TRBV9 and TRBJ2-2, reads DSGVTQTPKHLITATGQRVTLRCSPRSGDLSVYWYQQSLDQGLQFLIQYYNGEERAKGNILERFSAQQFPDLHSELNLSSLELGDSALYFCVSSVVVGGELFFGEGSRLTVL.

This chain connects TRBV20-1 to TRBJ2-7; tentative D call: TRBD1 (6 bases). Trimming pared 2 bases from V and 5 bases from J, leaving 19 bases between. The CDR3 covers 15 residues. In germline, CDR1 is DFQATT, CDR2 SNEGSKA (reference sequence). The CDR3 DNA reads as TGCAGTGCTAGATCCGCGTTGACAGGCGTCCACGAGCAGTACTTC. This codes for CSARSALTGVHEQYF.

The rearrangement links TRBV12-3 or TRBV12-4 to TRBJ2-3; TRBD2 agrees at 10 bases. This CDR3 has 17 residues. The ends lost 5 bases at V and 3 bases at J; junction bases unmatched: 11. In nucleotides, the CDR3 is TGTGCCAGCAGTCTAAGGACTAGCGGCTCAGCAACAGATACGCAGTATTTT. Protein sequence: CASSLRTSGSATDTQYF.

V and J are TRBV7-2 and TRBJ2-4; D ambiguous. Germline V lookup: CDR1 SGHTA, CDR2 FQGNSA. There are 15 residues in the CDR3. V was trimmed by 1 base and J by 0 bases, leaving 7 bases between them. The CDR3 loop is CASSLEFLAKNIQYF. The CDR3 DNA sequence: TGTGCCAGCAGCTTAGAATTCCTAGCCAAAAACATTCAGTACTTC.

V is TRBV7-3 and J is TRBJ2-1, with 7 positions matching TRBD1. This CDR3 is 15 amino acids long. CDR1 SGHTA and CDR2 FQGTGA come from the germline V gene. The J segment lost 0 bases and the V segment lost 4 bases, leaving 3 bases of the junction unmatched. The CDR3 DNA reads as TGTGCCAGCAGCTGGGACAGTAGCTCCTACAATGAGCAGTTCTTC. It encodes CASSWDSSSYNEQFF. The complete variable domain, with remaining parts taken from reference TRBV7-3 and TRBJ2-1, reads GAGVSQTPSNKVTEKGKYVELRCDPISGHTALYWYRQSLGQGPEFLIYFQGTGAADDSGLPNDRFFAVRPEGSVSTLKIQRTERGDSAVYLCASSWDSSSYNEQFFGPGTRLTVL.

J is TRBJ2-7 and V is TRBV9; TRBD1 is a possible D gene (6 bases). The CDR3 runs to 15 residues. V dropped 3 bases and J dropped 1 base, with 14 bases sitting between them. CDR1 is SGDLS and CDR2 is YYNGEE in the germline V gene. CDR3 coding DNA: TGTGCCAGCAGCGAGGGACATTTTCCTTCCTACGAGCAGTACTTC. This translates into CASSEGHFPSYEQYF.

The table lists this clonotype with many counts. J is TRBJ2-7 and V is TRBV29-1; 11 bases are shared with TRBD2. V lost 1 base and J lost 2; bases outside the gene matches: 13. This CDR3 has 18 residues. Germline CDR1 and CDR2: SQVTM and ANQGSEA. Written as DNA, the CDR3 is TGCAGCGTTGAAGTAGGGCTAGCGGGAGGAAAATCCCCCTACGAGCAGTACTTC. Translated, it gives CSVEVGLAGGKSPYEQYF.